The clone carrying this TCR beta chain has just a few counts. Its antigen is currently unknown. Libraries were prepared by immunoSEQ multiplex PCR; TCRdb keeps only in-frame clonotypes and omits some of them. The sample consists of some 66,000 clones, roughly 76% of them appearing once. The data derive from a study of OX40 agonist ivuxolimab in advanced cancers. For the study at large: Enrollees could have had prior anti-PD-1, anti-PD-L1 or anti-CTLA-4 therapy, which roughly 40% had received.

General observations from the study: Mean expanded clone counts were higher in CD8+ than CD4+ T cells. Expanded peripheral T cells had an undetermined antigen specificity.

Trimming cost V 1 base and J 3 bases, with 9 bases left between them. CDR3 length equals 14 residues. Germline CDR1 is MGHDK and CDR2 is SYGVNS. The source material was CD4+ or CD8+ T cells sorted from blood, sampled in a trial of the OX40 agonist ivuxolimab. The receptor was derived from an adult with an advanced solid tumor such as melanoma, head and neck, liver or kidney cancer. The chain carries TRBV25-1 and TRBJ2-5; the D is unclear. CDR3 nucleotide sequence: TGTGCCAGCAGTGAATTCAATGATAAAGAGACCCAGTACTTC. Translation gives CASSEFNDKETQYF.